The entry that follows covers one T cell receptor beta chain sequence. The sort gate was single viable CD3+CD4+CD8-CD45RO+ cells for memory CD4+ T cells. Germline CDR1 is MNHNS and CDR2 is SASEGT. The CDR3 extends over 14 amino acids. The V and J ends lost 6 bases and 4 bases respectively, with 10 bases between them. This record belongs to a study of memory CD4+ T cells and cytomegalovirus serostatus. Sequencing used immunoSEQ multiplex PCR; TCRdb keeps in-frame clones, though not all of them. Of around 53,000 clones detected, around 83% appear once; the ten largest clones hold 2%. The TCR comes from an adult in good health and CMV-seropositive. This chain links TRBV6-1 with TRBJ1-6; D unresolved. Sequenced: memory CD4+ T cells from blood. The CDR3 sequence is CASRGLAYNSPLHF. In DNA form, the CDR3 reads TGTGCCAGCAGAGGTTTGGCATATAATTCACCCCTCCACTTT.